This T cell receptor (beta chain) was observed in a study of CD8+ T cells in alopecia areata (dated by TCRdb to 2016 to 2019). In the study overall: The treated patients took part in an open-label pilot trial in which moderate-to-severe alopecia areata was treated with oral tofacitinib at 5 to 10 mg twice daily. Tofacitinib was given for 6 to 18 months, followed by 6 months of follow-up off drug to assess delayed response and recurrence. In treated patients, disease severity was measured using the SALT score, which gives the percentage of scalp surface area affected. In both human patients and the C3H/HeJ mouse model, the study applied high-throughput TCRbeta sequencing to look at T cell clonal expansion in alopecia areata. Scalp tissue and sorted CD4+ and CD8+ peripheral blood T cells from patchy and totalis/universalis alopecia areata patients and from healthy controls were covered by human TCRbeta sequencing. Patients on tofacitinib were biopsied at baseline and after 4 and 24 weeks of treatment, and several of the patients also had a later scalp biopsy. Clonality in the scalp was compared among normal scalp (n=4), patchy alopecia areata scalp (n=8), and alopecia totalis/universalis scalp (n=8). RNA came from the PAXgene miRNA kit for fixed scalp, the miRNeasy kit for PBMCs, and the RNeasy kit for mouse skin. TCRbeta CDR3 regions were amplified by immunoSEQ multiplex PCR with 35 Vbeta forward and 13 Jbeta reverse primers. What the work shows at the level of the full study, not this receptor alone: During tofacitinib treatment, many expanded lesional clones remained in scalp and blood, and this persistence may partly explain relapse after treatment is stopped. Compared with normal scalp, lesional scalp had higher clonality and more expanded CD8+ clones, particularly in alopecia totalis/universalis, a pattern that suggests antigenic drive. Because the treated cohort was small and had only one nonresponder, larger studies are needed to examine links between baseline CD8+ expansion and response. Shared TCR sequences between patients were less evident than in mice, which may be partly attributable to HLA diversity in the patient population. Unlike mouse skin, where gammadelta T cells dominate, normal human skin contains resident alphabeta T cells that get sequenced too, which complicates analysis of the scalp TCR repertoire. Scalp clonality and the number of expanded CD8+ clones among the top 100 scalp clones were significantly decreased by tofacitinib.

Interpreted using the paper, the treatment or condition label stands for: oral pan-JAK inhibitor, 5-10 mg twice daily. Lesional scalp punch biopsies and peripheral blood were obtained from alopecia areata patients. After PBMCs were isolated by density centrifugation and stained for CD3, CD4 and CD8, a FACSAria was used to sort CD4+ and CD8+ T cells. A note on this clone: No antigen is known for it. No much larger clone is present one base from it, and per-base qualities are unavailable.

Library preparation employed the immunoSEQ multiplex PCR assay. For TCR sequencing, RNA was extracted from every sample and reverse transcribed into cDNA to serve as template. SuperScript III was used for first-strand cDNA synthesis, primed with a 2:1 mix of oligo-dT and random hexamers. Amplification bias was assessed with a synthetic immune receptor repertoire, and residual bias was removed computationally. The authors' pipeline ran thus. Raw reads were preprocessed for error removal, and CDR3 was defined according to IMGT conventions as running from the conserved cysteine to phenylalanine. To get clonality, Shannon entropy was normalized by log2 of the number of productive unique TCRs and the result was subtracted from 1. Whether each scalp clone was CD4 or CD8 was inferred by checking scalp TCRbeta sequences against the CD4 and CD8 repertoires from sorted blood. This is the immuneACCESS table as TCRdb keeps it, with only in-frame sequences that have V and J called. A part of the clones is gone; compared with another copy, unresolved V genes explain less than half, and the rest is unexplained. The V and J calls and the clone size are those of that table, but D and trimming were determined from the DNA. Counted in this sample were roughly 180,000 clones; about 51% of them appeared once. Of the sample, 9.5% to 13% is held by the ten largest clones.

Germline trimming amounts to 2 bases on V and 0 bases on J, with 3 as the count of junction bases outside the gene matches. The cysteine opens and the phenylalanine closes a CDR3 of 17 amino acids. The CDR3 DNA has 51 bases and is translated from base 1. The germline V gene (reference sequence) provides CDR1 SGHKS and CDR2 YYEKEE. Sequences were derived from CD8+ T cells sorted from blood, sampled around week 52, from a patient treated with tofacitinib. The sequence derives from a human donor with alopecia areata. The chain uses TRBV5-5 and TRBJ2-5; 14 central nucleotides agree with TRBD2. The CDR3 sequence is CASSFPGLAGDQETQYF. The DNA reads as follows: TGTGCCAGCAGCTTCCCGGGACTAGCGGGGGACCAAGAGACCCAGTACTTC.